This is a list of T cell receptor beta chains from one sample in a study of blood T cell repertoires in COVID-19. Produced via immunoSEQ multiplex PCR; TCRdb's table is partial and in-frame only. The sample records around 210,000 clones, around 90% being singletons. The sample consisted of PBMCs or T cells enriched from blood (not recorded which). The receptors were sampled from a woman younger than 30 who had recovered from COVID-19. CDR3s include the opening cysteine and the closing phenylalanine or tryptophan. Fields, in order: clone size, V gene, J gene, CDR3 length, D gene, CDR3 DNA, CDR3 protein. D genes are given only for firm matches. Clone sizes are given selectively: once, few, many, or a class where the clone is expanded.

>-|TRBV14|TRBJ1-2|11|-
TGTGCCAGCAGCCTAGCCTATGGCTACACCTTC
CASSLAYGYTF
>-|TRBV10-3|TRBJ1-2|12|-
TGTGCCATCAGTGAAAATGGATGGAGCGACACCTTC
CAISENGWSDTF
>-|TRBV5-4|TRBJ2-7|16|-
TGTGCCAGCAGCACTGGAGGGGGGGTGAAGCCCTACGAGCAGTACTTC
CASSTGGGVKPYEQYF
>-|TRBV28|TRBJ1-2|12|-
TGTGCCAGCAGTGGGACATCCTATGGCTACACCTTC
CASSGTSYGYTF
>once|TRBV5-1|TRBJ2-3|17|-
TGCGCCAGCAGCCCCTCCTGGGCCCAAGGCCTAACAGATACGCAGTATTTT
CASSPSWAQGLTDTQYF
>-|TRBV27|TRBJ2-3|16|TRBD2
TGTGCCACAAATAACATAGCGGGGGCGCCTATAGATACGCAGTATTTT
CATNNIAGAPIDTQYF
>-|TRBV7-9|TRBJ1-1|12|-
TGTGCCAGCGGGAATCCAGGGACTGAAGCTTTCTTT
CASGNPGTEAFF
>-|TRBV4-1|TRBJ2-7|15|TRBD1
TGCGCCAGCAGCCAAGGACAGGGAAGTACCTACGAGCAGTACTTC
CASSQGQGSTYEQYF
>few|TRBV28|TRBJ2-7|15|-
TGTGCCAGCAGCCAATTGGACAGCAGGATTCTCGAGCAGTACTTC
CASSQLDSRILEQYF
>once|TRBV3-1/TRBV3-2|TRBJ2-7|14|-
TGTGCCAGCAGCCAAGATGGGAGCTCCTACGAGCAGTACTTC
CASSQDGSSYEQYF
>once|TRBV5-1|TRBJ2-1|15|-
TGCGCCAGCAGCTTGGAAGTACAGGGATACAATGAGCAGTTCTTC
CASSLEVQGYNEQFF
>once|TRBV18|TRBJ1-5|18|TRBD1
TGTGCCAGCTCACCAGGGACAGGGGGCTCCAGACACAATCAGCCCCAGCATTTT
CASSPGTGGSRHNQPQHF
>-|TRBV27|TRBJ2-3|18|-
TGTGCCAGCACCCAAGGGGGACGCATCAATAAACGCACAGATACGCAGTATTTT
CASTQGGRINKRTDTQYF
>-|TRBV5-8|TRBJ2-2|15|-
TGTGCCAGCAGCTTATACGGGGGAAGGACCGGGGAGCTGTTTTTT
CASSLYGGRTGELFF
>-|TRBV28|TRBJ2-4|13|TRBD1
TGTGCCAGCAGCACGACAGGGGTTGACATTCAGTACTTC
CASSTTGVDIQYF
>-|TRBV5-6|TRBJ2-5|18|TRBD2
TGTGCCAGCAGCTTGGGAGGTCTAGCGGGGGGGCCGGGTGAGACCCAGTACTTC
CASSLGGLAGGPGETQYF
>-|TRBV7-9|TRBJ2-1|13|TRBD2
TGTGCCAGCTTAGGACTAGCGGACAATGAGCAGTTCTTC
CASLGLADNEQFF
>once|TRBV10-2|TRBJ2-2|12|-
TGCGCCAGCAGTGAGGACTCCGGGGAGCTGTTTTTT
CASSEDSGELFF
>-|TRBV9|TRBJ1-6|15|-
TGTGCCAGCAGCGGGGGGGACGGAGGTCCTTCACCCCTCCACTTT
CASSGGDGGPSPLHF
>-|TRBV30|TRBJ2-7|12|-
TGTGCCTGGAGTATCGGGGGCTACGAGCAGTACTTC
CAWSIGGYEQYF
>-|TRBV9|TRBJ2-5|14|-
TGTGCCAGCAGCGTAGGAGAGGTGTCAGAGACCCAGTACTTC
CASSVGEVSETQYF
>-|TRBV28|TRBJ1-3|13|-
TGTGCCAGCACCTTGTTCTTTGGAAACACCATATATTTT
CASTLFFGNTIYF
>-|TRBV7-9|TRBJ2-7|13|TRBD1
TGTGCCAGCAGCTCCGGGACAGGTTACGAGCAGTACTTC
CASSSGTGYEQYF
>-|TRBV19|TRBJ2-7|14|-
TGTGCCAGTAGTGAGGGTGTGGACTCCTACGAGCAGTACTTC
CASSEGVDSYEQYF
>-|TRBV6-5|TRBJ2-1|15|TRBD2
TGTGCCAGCGAAGTGGGACTAGCAGGCGGTAATGAGCAGTTCTTC
CASEVGLAGGNEQFF
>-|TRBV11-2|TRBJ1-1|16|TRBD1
TGTGCCAGCAGCTCCCCCCGCGGACAGGGGGCTAATGAAGCTTTCTTT
CASSSPRGQGANEAFF
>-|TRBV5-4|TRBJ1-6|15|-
TGTGCCAGCAGCTTGATCGACAATGTCGGTTCACCCCTCCACTTT
CASSLIDNVGSPLHF
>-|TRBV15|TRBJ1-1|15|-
TGTGCCACCAGCAGAGATAGGCAGACAGGCACTGAAGCTTTCTTT
CATSRDRQTGTEAFF
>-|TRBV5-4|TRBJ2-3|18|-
TGTGCCAGCAGCTCCCGGGGGACGGAGGGGGCTAGCACAGATACGCAGTATTTT
CASSSRGTEGASTDTQYF
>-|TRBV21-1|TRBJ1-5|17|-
TGTGCCAGCAGCGGCCGGGACAGGGCCGATGTCTATCAGCCCCAGCATTTT
CASSGRDRADVYQPQHF
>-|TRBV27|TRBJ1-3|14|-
TGTGCCAGCAGTTTGAGTCGCTCTGGAAACACCATATATTTT
CASSLSRSGNTIYF
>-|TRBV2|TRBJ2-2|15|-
TGTGCCAGCAGTGAAAAGATCAGGGGGGACGGGGAGCTGTTTTTT
CASSEKIRGDGELFF
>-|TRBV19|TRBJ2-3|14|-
TGTGCCAGTAGTATAGGGAGGCTCACAGATACGCAGTATTTT
CASSIGRLTDTQYF
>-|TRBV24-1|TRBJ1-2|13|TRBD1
TGTGCCACCAGTGATGACCTGTCGGGACAGAAGACCTTC
CATSDDLSGQKTF
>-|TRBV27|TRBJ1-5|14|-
TGTGCCAGCAGTTTGGTGGAGGGAAATCAGCCCCAGCATTTT
CASSLVEGNQPQHF
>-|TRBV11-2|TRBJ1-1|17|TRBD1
TGTGCCAGCAGCCCAGGTGGGGGACAGGGGGAAAACACTGAAGCTTTCTTT
CASSPGGGQGENTEAFF
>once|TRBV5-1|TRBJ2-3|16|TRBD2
TGCGCCAGCACTACGGCTAGCGGGGGTCGCACAGATACGCAGTATTTT
CASTTASGGRTDTQYF
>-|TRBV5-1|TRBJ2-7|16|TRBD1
TGCGCCAGCAGCTTGACCCCGGGACAGGGGGGTCACGAGCAGTACTTC
CASSLTPGQGGHEQYF
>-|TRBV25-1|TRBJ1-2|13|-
TGTGCCACCCAGCACGGGGGTGGCTATGGCTACACCTTC
CATQHGGGYGYTF
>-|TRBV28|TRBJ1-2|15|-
TGTGCCAGCAGTTTAGGTCGGGGTGAGGACTATGGCTACACCTTC
CASSLGRGEDYGYTF
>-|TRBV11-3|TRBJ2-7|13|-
TGTGCCAGCAGCGCCGGGACAACCTACGAGCAGTACTTC
CASSAGTTYEQYF
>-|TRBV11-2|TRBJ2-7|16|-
TGTGCCAGCAGCTTAGGGGGGCCGGGAATTACCTACGAGCAGTACTTC
CASSLGGPGITYEQYF
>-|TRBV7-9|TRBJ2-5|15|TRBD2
TGTGCCAGCAGCTTTGGGACTAGCGGGGGAGAGACCCAGTACTTC
CASSFGTSGGETQYF
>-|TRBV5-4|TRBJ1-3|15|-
TGTGCCAGCAGCTTGGGGGCAGGGTCTGGAAACACCATATATTTT
CASSLGAGSGNTIYF
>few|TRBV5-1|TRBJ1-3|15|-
TGCGCCAGCAGCCCCCAGGGGACCTCTGGAAACACCATATATTTT
CASSPQGTSGNTIYF
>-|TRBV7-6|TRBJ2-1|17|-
TGTGCCAGCAGCTTAGCTAAAACCGGGACTCTCAACAATGAGCAGTTCTTC
CASSLAKTGTLNNEQFF
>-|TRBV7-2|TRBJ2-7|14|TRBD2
TGTGCCAGCAGCGTAGCGGGGGGGCCCTACGAGCAGTACTTC
CASSVAGGPYEQYF
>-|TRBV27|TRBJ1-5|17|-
TGTGCCAGCAGTTTTACAGGTAGTCGGGGAGGAAGTCAGCCCCAGCATTTT
CASSFTGSRGGSQPQHF
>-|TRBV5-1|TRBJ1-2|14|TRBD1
TGCGCCAGCAGCCTGGACAGGGTATTTTATGGCTACACCTTC
CASSLDRVFYGYTF
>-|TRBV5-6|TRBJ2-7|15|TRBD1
TGTGCCAGCAGCTCTCCTCAGACAGGGCCCTACGAGCAGTACTTC
CASSSPQTGPYEQYF
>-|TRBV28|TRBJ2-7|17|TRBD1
TGTGCCAGCAGTTCCCCTCCCGGGACAGGGGCTTTCTACGAGCAGTACTTC
CASSSPPGTGAFYEQYF
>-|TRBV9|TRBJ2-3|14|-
TGTGCCAGCAGCGTAGGTGGAGTCTCAGATACGCAGTATTTT
CASSVGGVSDTQYF